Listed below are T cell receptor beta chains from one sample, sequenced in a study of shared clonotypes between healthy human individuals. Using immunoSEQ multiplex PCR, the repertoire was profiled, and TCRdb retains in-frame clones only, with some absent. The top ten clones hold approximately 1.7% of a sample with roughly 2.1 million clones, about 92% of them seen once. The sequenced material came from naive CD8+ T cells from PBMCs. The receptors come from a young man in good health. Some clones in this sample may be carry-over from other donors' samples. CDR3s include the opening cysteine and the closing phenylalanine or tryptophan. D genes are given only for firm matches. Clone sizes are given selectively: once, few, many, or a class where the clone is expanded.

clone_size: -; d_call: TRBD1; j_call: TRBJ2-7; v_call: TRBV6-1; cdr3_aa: CASSERTGTVNSYEQYF; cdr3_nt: TGTGCCAGCAGTGAGCGAACCGGGACAGTAAACTCCTACGAGCAGTACTTC
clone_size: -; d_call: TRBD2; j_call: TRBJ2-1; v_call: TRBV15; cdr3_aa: CATSGGLAGEKNEQFF; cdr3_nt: TGTGCCACCAGCGGGGGACTAGCGGGAGAGAAGAATGAGCAGTTCTTC
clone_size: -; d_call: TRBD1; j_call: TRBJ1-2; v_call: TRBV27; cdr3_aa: CASSYAGQAANYGYTF; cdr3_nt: TGTGCCAGCAGCTACGCAGGACAGGCAGCTAACTATGGCTACACCTTC
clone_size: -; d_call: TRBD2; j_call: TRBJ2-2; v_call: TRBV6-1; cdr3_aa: CASSVREGLYTGELFF; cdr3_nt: TGTGCCAGCAGTGTCAGGGAGGGGTTGTATACCGGGGAGCTGTTTTTT
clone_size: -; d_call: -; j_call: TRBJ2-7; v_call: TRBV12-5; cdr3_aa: CASGFDKHYEQYF; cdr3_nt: TGTGCTAGTGGTTTTGACAAACACTACGAGCAGTACTTC
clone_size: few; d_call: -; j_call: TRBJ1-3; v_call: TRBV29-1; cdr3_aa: CSVDAGNTIYF; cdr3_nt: TGCAGCGTTGACGCTGGAAACACCATATATTTT
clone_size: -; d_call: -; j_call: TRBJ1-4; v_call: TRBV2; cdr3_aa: CASKHRHATNEKLFF; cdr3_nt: TGTGCCAGCAAGCACAGGCATGCAACTAATGAAAAACTGTTTTTT
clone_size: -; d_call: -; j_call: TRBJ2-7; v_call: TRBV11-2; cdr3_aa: CASSLSSLYPAYEQYF; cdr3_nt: TGTGCCAGCAGCTTATCGTCTCTCTACCCCGCCTACGAGCAGTACTTC
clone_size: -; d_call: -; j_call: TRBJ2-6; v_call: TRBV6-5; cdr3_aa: CASSPASSGANVLTF; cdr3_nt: TGTGCCAGCAGCCCCGCCTCCTCTGGGGCCAACGTCCTGACTTTC
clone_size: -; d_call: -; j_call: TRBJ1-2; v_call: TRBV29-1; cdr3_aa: CSARTDYGYTF; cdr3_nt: TGCAGCGCCAGGACCGACTATGGCTACACCTTC
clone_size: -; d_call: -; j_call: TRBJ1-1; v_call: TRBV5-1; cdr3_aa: CASSLAIGVAEAFF; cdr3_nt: TGCGCCAGCAGCTTGGCCATTGGGGTGGCTGAAGCTTTCTTT
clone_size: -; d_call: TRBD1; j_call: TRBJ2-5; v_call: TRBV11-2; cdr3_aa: CASRDRGLMQTQYF; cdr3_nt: TGTGCCAGCAGAGACAGGGGGCTGATGCAGACCCAGTACTTC
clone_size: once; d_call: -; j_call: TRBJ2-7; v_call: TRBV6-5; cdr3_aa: CASSYSQAYEQYF; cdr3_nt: TGTGCCAGCAGTTACTCGCAGGCCTACGAGCAGTACTTC
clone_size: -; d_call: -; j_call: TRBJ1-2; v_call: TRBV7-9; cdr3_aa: CASSQGPYGYTF; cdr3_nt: TGTGCCAGCAGCCAGGGTCCCTATGGCTACACCTTC
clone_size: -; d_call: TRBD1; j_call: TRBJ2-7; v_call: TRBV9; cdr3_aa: CASSPGQGPYEQYF; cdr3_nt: TGTGCCAGCAGCCCGGGACAGGGGCCCTACGAGCAGTACTTC
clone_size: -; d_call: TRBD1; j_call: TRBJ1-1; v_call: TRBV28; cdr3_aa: CASSLLGGELNTEAFF; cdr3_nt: TGTGCCAGCAGTTTACTAGGGGGCGAGTTGAACACTGAAGCTTTCTTT
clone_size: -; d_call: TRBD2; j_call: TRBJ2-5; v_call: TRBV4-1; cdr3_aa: CASSQDPASGIRETQYF; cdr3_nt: TGCGCCAGCAGCCAAGATCCGGCTAGCGGGATTCGGGAGACCCAGTACTTC
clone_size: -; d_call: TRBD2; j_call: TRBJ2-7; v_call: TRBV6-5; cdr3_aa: CASSYGPGLAANEQYF; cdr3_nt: TGTGCCAGCAGTTACGGACCGGGACTAGCGGCAAACGAGCAGTACTTC
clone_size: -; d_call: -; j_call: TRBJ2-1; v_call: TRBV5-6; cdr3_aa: CASTSRLEISYNEQFF; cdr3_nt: TGTGCCAGCACCTCCCGACTGGAAATTTCCTACAATGAGCAGTTCTTC
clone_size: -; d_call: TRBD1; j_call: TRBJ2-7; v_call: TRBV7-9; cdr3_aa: CASSLDRGPYYF; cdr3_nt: TGTGCCAGCAGCTTGGACAGGGGACCCTATTACTTC
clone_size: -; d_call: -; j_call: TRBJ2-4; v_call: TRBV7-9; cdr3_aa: CASSSSQKNIQYF; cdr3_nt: TGTGCCAGCAGCTCGTCACAGAAAAACATTCAGTACTTC
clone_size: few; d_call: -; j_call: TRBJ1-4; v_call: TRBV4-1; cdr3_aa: CASSQLRRAGEKLFF; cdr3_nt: TGCGCCAGCAGCCAACTCAGAAGGGCGGGAGAAAAACTGTTTTTT
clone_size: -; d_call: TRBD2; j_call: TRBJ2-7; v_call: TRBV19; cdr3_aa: CASSVGGLIWHEQYF; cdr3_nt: TGTGCCAGTAGTGTGGGGGGACTAATCTGGCACGAGCAGTACTTC
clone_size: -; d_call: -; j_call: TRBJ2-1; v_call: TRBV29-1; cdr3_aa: CSVVYRGNEQFF; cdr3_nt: TGCAGCGTTGTGTACCGGGGGAATGAGCAGTTCTTC
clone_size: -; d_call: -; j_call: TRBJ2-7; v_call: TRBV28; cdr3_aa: CASSLGRAYEQYF; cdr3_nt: TGTGCCAGCAGTTTAGGCAGGGCTTACGAGCAGTACTTC
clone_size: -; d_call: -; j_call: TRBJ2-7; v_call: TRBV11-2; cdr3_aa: CASSLDSGSKGEQYF; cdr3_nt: TGTGCCAGCAGCTTAGATTCGGGCAGCAAAGGCGAGCAGTACTTC
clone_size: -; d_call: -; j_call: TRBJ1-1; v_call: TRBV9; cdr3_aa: CASSPRPRENTEAFF; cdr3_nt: TGTGCCAGCAGCCCCCGGCCCCGGGAGAACACTGAAGCTTTCTTT
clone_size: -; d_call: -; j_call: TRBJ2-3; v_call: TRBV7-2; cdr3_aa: CASSQPENTQYF; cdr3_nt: TGTGCCAGCAGCCAACCCGAAAATACGCAGTATTTT
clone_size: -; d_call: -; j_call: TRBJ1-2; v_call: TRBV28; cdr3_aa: CASTTPGGGYTF; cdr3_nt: TGTGCCAGCACAACGCCCGGGGGTGGCTACACCTTC
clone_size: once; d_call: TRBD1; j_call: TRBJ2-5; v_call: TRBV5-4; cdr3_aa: CASSLGGTAEEETQYF; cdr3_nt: TGTGCCAGCAGCTTGGGGGGGACAGCCGAGGAAGAGACCCAGTACTTC
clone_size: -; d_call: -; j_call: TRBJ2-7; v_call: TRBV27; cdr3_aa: CASSLSNWYEQYF; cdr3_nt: TGTGCCAGCAGTTTATCGAACTGGTACGAGCAGTACTTC